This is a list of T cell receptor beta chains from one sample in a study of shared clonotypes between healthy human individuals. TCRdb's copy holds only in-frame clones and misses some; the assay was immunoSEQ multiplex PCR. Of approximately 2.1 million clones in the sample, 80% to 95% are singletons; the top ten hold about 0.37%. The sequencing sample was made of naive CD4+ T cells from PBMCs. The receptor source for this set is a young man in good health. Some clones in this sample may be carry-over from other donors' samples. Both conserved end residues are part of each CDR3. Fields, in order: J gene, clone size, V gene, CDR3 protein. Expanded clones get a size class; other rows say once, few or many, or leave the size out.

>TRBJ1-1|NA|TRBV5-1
CASSAPGQRGDTEAFF
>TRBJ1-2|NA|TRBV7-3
CASSFGTAAYGYTF
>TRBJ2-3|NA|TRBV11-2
CASSSGLAEVTDTQYF
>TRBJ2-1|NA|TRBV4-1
CASSLGTPAYNEQFF
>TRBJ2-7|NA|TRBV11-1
CASSPSRGTHEQYF
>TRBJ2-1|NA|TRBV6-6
CASSGSDNEQFF
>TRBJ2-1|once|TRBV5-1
CASKRSYDSYNEQFF
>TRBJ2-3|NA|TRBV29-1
CSVVPAPGRDTQYF
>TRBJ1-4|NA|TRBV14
CASSLRQGNNEKLFF
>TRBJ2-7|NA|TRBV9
CASSPRQGSYEQYF
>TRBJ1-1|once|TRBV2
CASSYRSLNTEAFF
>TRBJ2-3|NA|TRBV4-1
CASSQVGGLVISDTQYF
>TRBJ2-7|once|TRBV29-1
CSVEDGGPGTGYEQYF
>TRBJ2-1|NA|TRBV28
CASSQTRAGSNEQFF
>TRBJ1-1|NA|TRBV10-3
CAIGAQGEAFF
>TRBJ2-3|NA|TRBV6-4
CASRDSETSGSTDTQYF
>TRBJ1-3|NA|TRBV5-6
CASSTRSSGNTIYF
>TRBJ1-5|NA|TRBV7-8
CASSLVGNQPQHF
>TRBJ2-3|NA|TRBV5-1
CASSSWGDRGRDTQYF
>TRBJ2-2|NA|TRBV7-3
CASSAKGGVTGELFF
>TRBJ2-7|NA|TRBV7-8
CASSLVGPGEQYF
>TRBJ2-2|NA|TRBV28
CASTLNRANGELFF